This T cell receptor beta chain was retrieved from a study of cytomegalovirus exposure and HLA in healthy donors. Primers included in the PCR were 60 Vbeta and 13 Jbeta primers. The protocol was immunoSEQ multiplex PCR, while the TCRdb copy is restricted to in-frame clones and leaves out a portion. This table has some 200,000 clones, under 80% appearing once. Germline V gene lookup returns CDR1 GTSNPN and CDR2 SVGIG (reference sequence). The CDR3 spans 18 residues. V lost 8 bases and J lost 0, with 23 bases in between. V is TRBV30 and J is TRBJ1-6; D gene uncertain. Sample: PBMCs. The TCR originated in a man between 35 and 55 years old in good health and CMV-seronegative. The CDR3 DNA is TGTGCCCTCTTTCCGTCGGATCTTGGAGGCTCCTATAATTCACCCCTCCACTTT. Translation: CALFPSDLGGSYNSPLHF.